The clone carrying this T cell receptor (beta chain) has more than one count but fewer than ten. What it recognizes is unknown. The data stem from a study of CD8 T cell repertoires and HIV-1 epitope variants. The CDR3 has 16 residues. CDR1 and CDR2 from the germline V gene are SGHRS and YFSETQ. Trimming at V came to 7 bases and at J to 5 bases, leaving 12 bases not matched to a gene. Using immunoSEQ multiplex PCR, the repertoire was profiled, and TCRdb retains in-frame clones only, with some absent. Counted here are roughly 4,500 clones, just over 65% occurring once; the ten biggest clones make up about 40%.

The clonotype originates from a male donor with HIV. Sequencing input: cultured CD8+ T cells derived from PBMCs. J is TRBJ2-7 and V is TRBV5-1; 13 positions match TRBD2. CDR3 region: CASDPGTSGVPNEQYF. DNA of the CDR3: TGCGCCAGCGATCCCGGGACTAGCGGGGTCCCCAACGAGCAGTACTTC.